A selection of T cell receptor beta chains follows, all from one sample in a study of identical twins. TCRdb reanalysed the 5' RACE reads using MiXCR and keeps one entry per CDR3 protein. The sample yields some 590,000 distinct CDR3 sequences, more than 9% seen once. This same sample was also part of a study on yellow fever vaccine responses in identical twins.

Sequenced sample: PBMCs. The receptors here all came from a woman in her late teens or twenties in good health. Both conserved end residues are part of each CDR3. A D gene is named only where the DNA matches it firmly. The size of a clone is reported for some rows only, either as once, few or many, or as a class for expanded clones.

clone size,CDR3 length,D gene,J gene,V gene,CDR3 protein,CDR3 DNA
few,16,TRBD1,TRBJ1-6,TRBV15,CATSTLDRGQISPLHF,TGTGCCACCAGCACACTGGACAGGGGGCAAATTTCACCCCTCCACTTT
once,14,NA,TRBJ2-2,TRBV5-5,CASSPEGPRGELFF,TGTGCCAGCAGCCCCGAGGGTCCCCGCGGGGAGCTGTTTTTT
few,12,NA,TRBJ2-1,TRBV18,CASSPTSHEQFF,TGTGCCAGCTCACCGACGAGCCATGAGCAGTTCTTC
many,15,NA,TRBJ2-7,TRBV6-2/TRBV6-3,CASSYVGLGAYEQYF,TGTGCCAGCAGTTACGTGGGGCTAGGAGCCTACGAGCAGTACTTC
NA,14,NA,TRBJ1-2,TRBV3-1,CASSQGTTPGGYTF,TGTGCCAGCAGCCAGGGGACCACCCCCGGTGGCTACACCTTC
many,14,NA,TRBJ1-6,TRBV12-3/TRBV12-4,CASSLRGRDSPLHF,TGTGCCAGCAGTTTGCGTGGCAGGGATTCACCCCTCCACTTT
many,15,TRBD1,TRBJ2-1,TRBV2,CASREGGQGYNEQFF,TGTGCCAGCCGGGAGGGGGGACAGGGGTACAATGAGCAGTTCTTC
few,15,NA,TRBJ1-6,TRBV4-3,CASSQDRIDNSPLHF,TGCGCCAGCAGCCAAGACCGGATCGATAATTCACCCCTCCACTTT
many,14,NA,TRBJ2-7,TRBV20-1,CSAKGPMPRNEQYF,TGCAGTGCAAAGGGGCCGATGCCTAGGAACGAGCAGTACTTC
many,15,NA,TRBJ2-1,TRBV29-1,CSVDQMGSSYNEQFF,TGCAGCGTTGATCAGATGGGGAGCTCCTACAATGAGCAGTTCTTC
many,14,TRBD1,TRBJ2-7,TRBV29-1,CSARGPGSSYEQYF,TGCAGCGCAAGGGGGCCAGGAAGCTCCTACGAGCAGTACTTC
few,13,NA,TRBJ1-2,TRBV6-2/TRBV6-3,CASQHGVGYGYTF,TGTGCCAGCCAACATGGGGTTGGCTATGGCTACACCTTC
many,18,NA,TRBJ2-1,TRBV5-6,CASSFLFATGIGYNEQFF,TGTGCCAGCAGCTTCCTTTTTGCGACGGGAATCGGGTACAATGAGCAGTTCTTC
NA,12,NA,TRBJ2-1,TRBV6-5,CASSYGPFGQFF,TGTGCCAGCAGTTATGGACCGTTCGGTCAGTTCTTC
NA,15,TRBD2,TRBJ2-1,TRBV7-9,CASSLLGVAGYEQFF,TGTGCCAGCAGCCTACTCGGAGTAGCGGGATATGAGCAGTTCTTC
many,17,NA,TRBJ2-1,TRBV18,CASSPGTEGSSYNEQFF,TGTGCCAGCTCACCCGGGACGGAGGGTAGCTCCTACAATGAGCAGTTCTTC
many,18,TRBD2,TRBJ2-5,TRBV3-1,CASRGGTSGATIQETQYF,TGTGCCAGCAGGGGAGGGACTAGCGGGGCTACTATACAAGAGACCCAGTACTTC
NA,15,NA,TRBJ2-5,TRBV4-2,CASSQEGGRQETQYF,TGTGCCAGCAGCCAAGAGGGGGGACGCCAAGAGACCCAGTACTTC
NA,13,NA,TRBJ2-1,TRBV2,CASSGRADNEQFF,TGTGCCAGCAGTGGCAGGGCCGACAATGAGCAGTTCTTC
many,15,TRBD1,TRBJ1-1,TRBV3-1,CASSQLGTVNTEAFF,TGTGCCAGCAGCCAACTAGGGACAGTGAACACTGAAGCTTTCTTT
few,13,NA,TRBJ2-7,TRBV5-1,CASSLEDKGEQYF,TGCGCCAGCAGCTTGGAGGACAAGGGCGAGCAGTACTTC
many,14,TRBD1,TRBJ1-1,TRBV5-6,CASSPDRVNTEAFF,TGTGCCAGCAGTCCGGACAGGGTAAACACTGAAGCTTTCTTT
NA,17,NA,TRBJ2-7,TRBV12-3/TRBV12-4,CASSRKVVQGGSYEQYF,TGTGCCAGCAGCCGTAAGGTGGTCCAAGGCGGGTCCTACGAGCAGTACTTC
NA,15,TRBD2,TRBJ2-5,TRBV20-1,CSASLAGVYQETQYF,TGCAGTGCTAGCCTAGCGGGGGTGTACCAAGAGACCCAGTACTTC
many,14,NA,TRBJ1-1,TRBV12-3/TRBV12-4,CASRTSLEGTEAFF,TGTGCCAGCAGAACGTCCCTGGAGGGCACTGAAGCTTTCTTT
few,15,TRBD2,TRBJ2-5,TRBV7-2,CASSFSGGGGETQYF,TGTGCCAGCAGCTTCTCGGGAGGTGGGGGAGAGACCCAGTACTTC
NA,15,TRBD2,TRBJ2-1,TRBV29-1,CSGLKSSGGVNEQFF,TGCAGCGGCCTAAAATCTAGCGGGGGGGTGAATGAGCAGTTCTTC
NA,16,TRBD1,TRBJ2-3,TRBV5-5,CASSLIKTGAGDTQYF,TGTGCCAGCAGCTTGATTAAGACAGGGGCGGGAGATACGCAGTATTTT